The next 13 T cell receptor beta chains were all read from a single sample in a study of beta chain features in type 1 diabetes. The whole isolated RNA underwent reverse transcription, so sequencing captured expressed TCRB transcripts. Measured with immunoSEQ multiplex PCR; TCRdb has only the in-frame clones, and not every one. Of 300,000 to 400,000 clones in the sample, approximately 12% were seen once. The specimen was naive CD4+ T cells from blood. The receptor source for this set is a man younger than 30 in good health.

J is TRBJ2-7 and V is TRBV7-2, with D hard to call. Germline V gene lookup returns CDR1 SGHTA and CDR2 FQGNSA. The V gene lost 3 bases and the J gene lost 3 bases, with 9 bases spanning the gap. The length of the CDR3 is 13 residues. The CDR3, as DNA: TGTGCCAGCAGCTTGGTAGTCATCTACGAGCAGTACTTC. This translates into CASSLVVIYEQYF.

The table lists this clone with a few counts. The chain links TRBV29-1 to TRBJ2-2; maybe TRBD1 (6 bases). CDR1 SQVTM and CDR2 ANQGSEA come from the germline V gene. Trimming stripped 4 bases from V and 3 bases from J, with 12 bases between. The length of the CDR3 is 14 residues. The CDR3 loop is CSVGLQGHTGELFF. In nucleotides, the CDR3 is TGCAGCGTTGGTTTGCAGGGGCACACCGGGGAGCTGTTTTTT.

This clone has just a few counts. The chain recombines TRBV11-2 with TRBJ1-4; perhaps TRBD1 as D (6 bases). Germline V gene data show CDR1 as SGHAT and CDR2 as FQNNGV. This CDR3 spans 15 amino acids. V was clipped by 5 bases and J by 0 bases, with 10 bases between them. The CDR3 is CASSNQGTTNEKLFF. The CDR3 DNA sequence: TGTGCCAGCAGCAATCAGGGGACAACTAATGAAAAACTGTTTTTT. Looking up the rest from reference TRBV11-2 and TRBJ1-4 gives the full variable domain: EAGVAQSPRYKIIEKRQSVAFWCNPISGHATLYWYQQILGQGPKLLIQFQNNGVVDDSQLPKDRFSAERLKGVDSTLKIQPAKLEDSAVYLCASSNQGTTNEKLFFGSGTQLSVL.

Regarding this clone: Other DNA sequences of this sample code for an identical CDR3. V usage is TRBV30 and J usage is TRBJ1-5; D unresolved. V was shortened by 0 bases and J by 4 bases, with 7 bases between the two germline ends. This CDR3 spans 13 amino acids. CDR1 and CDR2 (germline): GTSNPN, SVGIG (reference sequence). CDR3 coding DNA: TGTGCCTGGAGTGTCAGAGGGAATCAGCCCCAGCATTTT. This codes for CAWSVRGNQPQHF.

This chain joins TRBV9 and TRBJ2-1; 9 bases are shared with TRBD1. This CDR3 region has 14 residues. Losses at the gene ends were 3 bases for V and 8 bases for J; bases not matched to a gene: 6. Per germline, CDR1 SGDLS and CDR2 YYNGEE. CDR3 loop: CASSEGTGMHEQFF. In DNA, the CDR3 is TGTGCCAGCAGCGAAGGGACAGGGATGCATGAGCAGTTCTTC.

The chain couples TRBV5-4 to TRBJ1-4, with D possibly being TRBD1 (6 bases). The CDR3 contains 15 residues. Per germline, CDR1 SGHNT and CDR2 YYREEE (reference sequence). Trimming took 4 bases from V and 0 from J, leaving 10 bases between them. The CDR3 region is CASSLHRATNEKLFF. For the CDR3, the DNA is TGTGCCAGCAGCCTACACAGGGCAACTAATGAAAAACTGTTTTTT.

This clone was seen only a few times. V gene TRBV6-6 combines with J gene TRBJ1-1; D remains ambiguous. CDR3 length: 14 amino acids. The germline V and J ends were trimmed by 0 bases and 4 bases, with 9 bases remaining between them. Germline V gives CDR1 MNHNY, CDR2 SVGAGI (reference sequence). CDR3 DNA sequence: TGTGCCAGCAGTTACTCGTACTCTGGCACTGAAGCTTTCTTT. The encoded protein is CASSYSYSGTEAFF.

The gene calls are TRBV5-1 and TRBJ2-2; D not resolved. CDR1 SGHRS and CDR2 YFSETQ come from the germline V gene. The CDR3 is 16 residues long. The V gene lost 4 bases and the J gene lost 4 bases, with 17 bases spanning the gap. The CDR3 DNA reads TGCGCCAGCAGCCCGGGTCGGTCTGGTGGCACCGGGGAGCTGTTTTTT. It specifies CASSPGRSGGTGELFF.

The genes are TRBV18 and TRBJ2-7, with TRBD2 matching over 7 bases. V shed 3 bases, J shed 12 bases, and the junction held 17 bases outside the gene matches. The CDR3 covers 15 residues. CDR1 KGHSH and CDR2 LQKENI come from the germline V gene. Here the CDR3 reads CASSPPSRTAGDAYF. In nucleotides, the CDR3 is TGTGCCAGCTCACCCCCCTCCAGGACGGCGGGAGATGCGTACTTC. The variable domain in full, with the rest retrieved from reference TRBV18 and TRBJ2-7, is NAGVMQNPRHLVRRRGQEARLRCSPMKGHSHVYWYRQLPEEGLKFMVYLQKENIIDESGMPKERFSAEFPKEGPSILRIQQVVRGDSAAYFCASSPPSRTAGDAYFGPGTRLTVT.

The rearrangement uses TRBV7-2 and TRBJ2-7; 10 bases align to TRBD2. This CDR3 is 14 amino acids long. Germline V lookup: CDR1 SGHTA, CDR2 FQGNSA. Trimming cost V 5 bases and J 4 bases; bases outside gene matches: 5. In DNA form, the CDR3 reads TGTGCCAGCAGCCCCGGTAGCGGGAGGTACGAGCAGTACTTC. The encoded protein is CASSPGSGRYEQYF. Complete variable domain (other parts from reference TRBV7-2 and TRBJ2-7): GAGVSQSPSNKVTEKGKDVELRCDPISGHTALYWYRQSLGQGLEFLIYFQGNSAPDKSGLPSDRFSAERTGGSVSTLTIQRTQQEDSAVYLCASSPGSGRYEQYFGPGTRLTVT.

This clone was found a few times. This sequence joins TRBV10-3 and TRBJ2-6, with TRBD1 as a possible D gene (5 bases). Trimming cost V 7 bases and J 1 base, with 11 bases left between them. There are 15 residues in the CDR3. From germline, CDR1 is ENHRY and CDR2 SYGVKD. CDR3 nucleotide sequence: TGTGCCATCAATTTAGGGGAATCTGGGGCCAACGTCCTGACTTTC. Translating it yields CAINLGESGANVLTF.

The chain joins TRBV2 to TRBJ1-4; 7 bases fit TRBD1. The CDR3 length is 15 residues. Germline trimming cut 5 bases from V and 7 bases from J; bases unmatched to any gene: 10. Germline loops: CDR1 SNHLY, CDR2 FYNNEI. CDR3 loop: CASSFEDRRREKLFF. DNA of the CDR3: TGTGCCAGCAGTTTCGAGGACAGGAGGCGTGAAAAACTGTTTTTT.

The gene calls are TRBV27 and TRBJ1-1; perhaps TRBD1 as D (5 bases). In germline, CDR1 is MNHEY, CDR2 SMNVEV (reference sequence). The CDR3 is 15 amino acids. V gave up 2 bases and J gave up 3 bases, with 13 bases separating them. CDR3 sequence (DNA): TGTGCCAGCAGTTTAAGCGGGGGACGGGACACTGAAGCTTTCTTT. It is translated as CASSLSGGRDTEAFF.